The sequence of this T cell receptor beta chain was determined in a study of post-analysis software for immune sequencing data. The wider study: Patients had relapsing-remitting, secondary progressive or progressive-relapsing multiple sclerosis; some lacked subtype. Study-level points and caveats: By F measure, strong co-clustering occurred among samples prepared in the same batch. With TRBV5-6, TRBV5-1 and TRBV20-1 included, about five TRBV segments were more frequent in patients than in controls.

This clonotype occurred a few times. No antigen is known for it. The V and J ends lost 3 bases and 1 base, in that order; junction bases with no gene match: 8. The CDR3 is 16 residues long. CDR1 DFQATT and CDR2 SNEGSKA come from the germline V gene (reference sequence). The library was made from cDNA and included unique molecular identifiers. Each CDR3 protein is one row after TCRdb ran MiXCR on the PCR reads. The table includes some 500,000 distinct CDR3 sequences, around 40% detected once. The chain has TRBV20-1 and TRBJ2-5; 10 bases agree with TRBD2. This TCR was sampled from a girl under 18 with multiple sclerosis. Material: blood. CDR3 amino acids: CSARASGSPVQETQYF. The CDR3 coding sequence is TGCAGTGCTAGGGCTAGCGGGAGCCCCGTCCAAGAGACCCAGTACTTC.